This TCR beta chain was observed in a study of identifying expanded T cells in peripheral blood (dated by TCRdb to between 2018 and 2020). For context, the study as a whole: Technical replicates were generated by sequencing separate aliquots of the same genomic DNA pool, and four replicates were compared pairwise.

Per the germline V gene (reference sequence), MNHNY is the CDR1 and SVGAGI is the CDR2. Trimming costs V 0 bases and J 3 bases, and their ends lie 9 bases apart. The CDR3, from cysteine to phenylalanine, totals 14 residues. Of the read, only the CDR3 DNA is kept; its 42 bases are in frame from base 1. General conclusions and limits of the study: Both the number of clones called differentially abundant and the false-positive rate were significantly reduced by the beta-binomial model across all healthy-donor time intervals. In all healthy donors, the variance in clone template counts between samples taken around 2 weeks apart rose significantly as total template count increased. It was expected by the authors that biological variance in healthy repertoires might increase further over much longer intervals, such as months to years. Approximately 1.2 differentially abundant clones were flagged by the binomial model between technical replicates, whereas about 16 and 19 were flagged over roughly two weeks and four weeks, respectively.

This clone showed up just a few times. Its antigen is not yet known. No base qualities exist here, and no much larger clone lies one base off it. TCRbeta CDR3 regions were profiled by bias-controlled multiplex PCR amplification of genomic DNA with the immunoSEQ Assay. Per the source publication's procedure: The absolute abundance of each unique TCRbeta CDR3 region was quantified after sequences were collapsed and filtered. Differential abundance was assessed using a binomial (Fisher-equivalent) model and a beta-binomial model in which time-dependent variance fitted from healthy donors was added. Any clone with fewer than 5 combined templates was excluded, and a clone was called differentially abundant if its Benjamini-Hochberg FDR was below 0.01. In the beta-binomial model, variance was expressed as a function of the total template count across the two samples, in the form v = (b*log(k)+a)^2. The source is immuneACCESS, and TCRdb retained only in-frame sequences with V and J called. Part of the clones is not carried over; for the studies checked, unresolved V genes explain less than half of this, and the remainder is unexplained. D and trimming come from the DNA, and the V and J calls and clone size come from that table. This sample is represented by about 90,000 clones; approximately 85% of them were singletons. Together, the top ten hold approximately 5% of the sample.

During the collection period, no infections or other immune events were recorded for the healthy donors. Blood repertoires from healthy donors were used as a training cohort for calibrating time-dependent variance in a beta-binomial model of differential abundance of T-cell clones. The training cohort comprised 10 healthy donors, 3 female and 7 male. An age range of roughly 29 to 65 years, with an average of 43 years, was recorded for the donors. Whole blood from each healthy donor was obtained from a commercial supplier and was collected at three time points 2 to 3 weeks apart. For immunosequencing, genomic DNA was extracted from unsorted whole blood.

The material sequenced was blood. Here the chain combines TRBV6-6 and TRBJ2-7; the D gene is possibly TRBD1 or TRBD2, each agreeing over 5 bases. This sequence originates from a person aged 18-70 years in good health. The DNA is as follows: TGTGCCAGCAGTTACTCTGGGGGTCACTACGAGCAGTACTTC. It codes for CASSYSGGHYEQYF.